This note documents a single T cell receptor (beta chain) sequence. Here immunoSEQ multiplex PCR was the method, and the copy in TCRdb shows in-frame clones only, minus some. Of around 30,000 clones in the sample, over 80% were seen once. The V end was cut by 0 bases, the J end by 1 base, with 9 bases between. Germline CDR1 SGDLS, CDR2 YYNGEE. This CDR3 contains 15 residues. The record originates from a study of OX40 agonist ivuxolimab in advanced cancers. The sequencing here drew on CD4+ or CD8+ T cells sorted from blood, taken in a trial of the OX40 agonist ivuxolimab. The chain carries TRBV9 and TRBJ2-3; unclear D gene. The receptor's source is an adult with an advanced solid tumor such as melanoma, head and neck, liver or kidney cancer. The CDR3 is CASSVGGFGTDTQYF. The CDR3 bases are TGTGCCAGCAGCGTAGGTGGGTTTGGCACAGATACGCAGTATTTT.